The 32 T cell receptor beta chains below come from one sample, sequenced in a study of blood T cell repertoires in COVID-19. TCRdb keeps only in-frame clones here, not all; method: immunoSEQ multiplex PCR. The repertoire holds more than 100,000 clones, roughly 79% seen once, with 8.4% in the top ten. Sample: peripheral blood. The receptors were sampled from a woman aged 55-70 years with active or convalescent COVID-19.

The chain carries TRBV6-1 and TRBJ1-3; D is undetermined. CDR3 size: 14 residues. The germline V and J ends were trimmed by 1 base and 1 base, with 5 bases remaining between them. Germline-derived CDR1 and CDR2 are MNHNS and SASEGT. The CDR3 DNA reads TGTGCCAGCAGTGAAGTACTTTCTGGAAACACCATATATTTT. It specifies CASSEVLSGNTIYF.

Regarding this clone: At one of its ends the junction is not consistent with the germline gene, which may arise from a read error. The V and J genes are TRBV4-3 and TRBJ2-1; D is perhaps TRBD2 (6 bases). CDR3 size: 15 residues. Per the germline V gene, CDR1 is LGHNA and CDR2 is YSLEER. The CDR3 sequence: CASSQGRARGNEQFF. CDR3 sequence (DNA): TGCGCCAGCAGTCAAGGGCGGGCCCGGGGGAATGAGCAGTTCTTC.

V usage is TRBV9 and J usage is TRBJ2-7; D gene unclear. V was trimmed by 0 bases and J by 8 bases, leaving 24 bases between them. The CDR3 totals 17 residues. From germline, CDR1 is SGDLS and CDR2 YYNGEE. In nucleotides, the CDR3 is TGTGCCAGCAGCGTAGATCCCCCCTCTGGTCTAAATACGAAGCAGTACTTC. Its translation: CASSVDPPSGLNTKQYF.

The V call is TRBV29-1, the J call TRBJ2-4, with D perhaps matching TRBD2 (7 bases). Germline values: CDR1 SQVTM, CDR2 ANQGSEA. CDR3 length equals 15 residues. V was cut by 4 bases and J by 0 bases, with 13 bases left in between. CDR3 amino acids: CSVARGGVAKNIQYF. The CDR3 DNA follows: TGCAGCGTTGCTAGAGGGGGGGTAGCCAAAAACATTCAGTACTTC.

The chain combines TRBV24-1 with TRBJ2-3; TRBD2 matches 8 bases. Germline trimming cut 2 bases from V and 5 bases from J; bases unmatched to any gene: 8. This CDR3 contains 16 residues. Germline CDR1 and CDR2: KGHDR and SFDVKD. The CDR3 spells CATSDSDGRGGDTQYF. The CDR3 DNA is TGTGCCACCAGTGATTCGGACGGGAGGGGGGGAGATACGCAGTATTTT.

The V gene is TRBV6-1, the J gene TRBJ2-7; possibly TRBD2 for D (6 bases). This CDR3 is 13 amino acids long. Trimming shortened V by 5 bases and J by 4 bases, and 12 bases separated the two germline ends. CDR1 and CDR2 from the germline V gene are MNHNS and SASEGT. In DNA, the CDR3 is TGTGCCAGCAGTCGCGGGACGGATTACGAGCAGTACGTC. Its protein product is CASSRGTDYEQYV.

The chain couples TRBV6-1 to TRBJ1-1, with D perhaps TRBD1 (6 bases). The germline V gene encodes CDR1 MNHNS and CDR2 SASEGT. V gave up 3 bases and J gave up 10 bases, with 12 bases separating them. The CDR3 length is 12 residues. This CDR3 reads CASSEGGLVAFF. The CDR3 DNA is TGTGCCAGCAGTGAGGGGGGGCTAGTAGCTTTCTTT.

The rearrangement joins TRBV7-3 to TRBJ2-1, with 8 bases identical to TRBD1. Germline V CDR1 and CDR2: SGHTA, FQGTGA. V shed 5 bases, J shed 0 bases, and the junction held 6 bases outside the gene matches. The length of the CDR3 is 16 residues. CDR3 amino acids: CASSARTGSSYNEQFF. In DNA, the CDR3 is TGTGCCAGCAGCGCCCGGACAGGGAGCTCCTACAATGAGCAGTTCTTC.

This clone was observed once. The chain has TRBV10-3 and TRBJ2-2; D is possibly TRBD2 (6 bases). This CDR3 comprises 14 residues. Trimming cost V 0 bases and J 9 bases, with 11 bases left between them. Per the germline V gene, CDR1 is ENHRY and CDR2 is SYGVKD. The CDR3: CAISESGRERELFF. The CDR3 nucleotides are TGTGCCATCAGTGAGTCGGGACGGGAGCGGGAGCTGTTTTTT.

This sequence joins TRBV7-3 and TRBJ1-1; 7 bases are shared with TRBD1. CDR1 and CDR2 from the germline V gene are SGHTA and FQGTGA. This CDR3 has 14 amino acids. With V trimmed by 5 bases and J by 2 bases, 5 bases remained unmatched. In DNA, the CDR3 is TGTGCCAGCAGCGCGGACAGGCGAAACACTGAAGCTTTCTTT. This encodes CASSADRRNTEAFF.

V is TRBV7-2 and J is TRBJ1-4; D is unresolved. Germline V lookup: CDR1 SGHTA, CDR2 FQGNSA. CDR3 length equals 15 residues. Trimming removed 7 bases at V and 5 bases at J, with 17 bases between. CDR3 in DNA: TGTGCCAGCACCTCAGTCAGCAGGTCGAATGAAAAACTGTTTTTT. Its translation: CASTSVSRSNEKLFF.

This clone came up once. The V and J genes are TRBV11-2 and TRBJ1-1; D call uncertain. The CDR3 loop spans 15 amino acids. CDR1 and CDR2 (germline): SGHAT, FQNNGV. Trimming took 2 bases from V and 1 from J, leaving 11 bases between them. The CDR3 nucleotides are TGTGCCAGCAGCTTATCAGGTAGAACGAACACTGAAGCTTTCTTT. It translates to CASSLSGRTNTEAFF.

The chain is built from TRBV19 and TRBJ1-2; TRBD1 aligns across 10 bases. V dropped 1 base and J dropped 3; count of bases not matched to a gene: 5. The CDR3 runs 16 residues. Per germline, CDR1 LNHDA and CDR2 SQIVND (reference sequence). The CDR3 reads CASSIVRDRGDYGYTF. The CDR3 DNA reads as TGTGCCAGTAGTATAGTCCGGGACAGGGGTGACTATGGCTACACCTTC.

The V gene is TRBV29-1, the J gene TRBJ1-2; 7 bases are shared with TRBD1. Unmatched junction bases numbered 3, after V lost 4 bases and J lost 1 base. The CDR3 is made up of 13 amino acids. Germline values: CDR1 SQVTM, CDR2 ANQGSEA. The CDR3 loop is CSVGTGDNYGYTF. CDR3 nucleotide sequence: TGCAGCGTTGGGACAGGCGATAACTATGGCTACACCTTC.

This clone was observed once. The chain joins TRBV7-8 to TRBJ1-1, with a possible D match to TRBD1 (5 bases). There are 15 residues in the CDR3. The germline gives CDR1 SGHVS, CDR2 FQNEAQ. V gave up 2 bases and J gave up 1 base, with 11 bases separating them. Here the CDR3 DNA reads TGTGCCAGCAGCTTACAGGGTCCGAGGAACACTGAAGCTTTCTTT. It specifies CASSLQGPRNTEAFF.

J is TRBJ2-2 and V is TRBV7-3; TRBD2 matches 9 bases. V shed 5 bases and J 6 bases; nucleotides not matched to a gene: 4. CDR1 is SGHTA, CDR2 FQGTGA, per germline. The CDR3 runs 14 residues. The CDR3 sequence is CASSRGRGSGELFF. The DNA for the CDR3 is TGTGCCAGCAGCCGCGGGAGGGGGTCCGGGGAGCTGTTTTTT.

This clone appeared a single time. The V and J genes are TRBV21-1 and TRBJ2-7; TRBD1 is taken as the D call from the table, unchecked against the DNA. TRBV21-1 is termed a pseudogene. The CDR3 has 14 residues. CDR3 sequence: CASSKVRQTYEQYV. As DNA, the CDR3 is TGTGCCAGCAGCAAAGTTCGACAGACCTACGAGCAGTACGTC.

The chain carries TRBV7-7 and TRBJ2-3; D gene unclear. Germline V gene sequence: CDR1 SSHAT, CDR2 FNYEAQ (reference sequence). This CDR3 has 13 residues. V dropped 1 base and J dropped 2 bases, with 4 bases sitting between them. CDR3 DNA sequence: TGTGCCAGCAGCTTAGACTTCACAGATACGCAGTATTTT. Encoded protein: CASSLDFTDTQYF. Full variable domain (missing parts from reference TRBV7-7 and TRBJ2-3): GAGVSQSPRYKVTKRGQDVTLRCDPISSHATLYWYQQALGQGPEFLTYFNYEAQPDKSGLPSDRFSAERPEGSISTLTIQRTEQRDSAMYRCASSLDFTDTQYFGPGTRLTVL.

This clone was seen once. The chain links TRBV2 to TRBJ1-5; 7 nucleotides agree with TRBD1. This CDR3 region has 12 residues. V dropped 8 bases and J dropped 3; count of bases not matched to a gene: 1. Germline loops: CDR1 SNHLY, CDR2 FYNNEI. In nucleotides, the CDR3 is TGTGCCAGCGACAGGGCCAATCAGCCCCAGCATTTT. Translated: CASDRANQPQHF.

V and J are TRBV19 and TRBJ2-1; 9 bases agree with TRBD1. With V trimmed by 5 bases and J by 6 bases, 8 bases remained unmatched. The germline V gene has CDR1 LNHDA and CDR2 SQIVND (reference sequence). This CDR3 contains 15 residues. CDR3 DNA: TGTGCCAGTAGTGCCCGGACAGGGGTTATCAATGAGCAGTTCTTC. This encodes CASSARTGVINEQFF.

The chain has TRBV28 and TRBJ1-5; 9 nucleotides line up with TRBD1. CDR3 length: 16 residues. J was trimmed by 0 bases and V by 7 bases; bases with no gene match: 7. Germline-derived CDR1 and CDR2 are MDHEN and SYDVKM. CDR3: CASNEQGAVSNQPQHF. CDR3 DNA sequence: TGTGCCAGCAACGAACAGGGGGCTGTTAGCAATCAGCCCCAGCATTTT.

This clone appeared a single time. This chain connects TRBV19 to TRBJ1-2; tentative D call: TRBD1 (5 bases). Per germline, CDR1 LNHDA and CDR2 SQIVND (reference sequence). Trimming stripped 8 bases from V and 9 bases from J, with 25 bases between. The CDR3 is 15 residues long. CDR3: CASADQQVKQASYTF. DNA for the CDR3: TGTGCCAGTGCCGATCAACAGGTTAAACAGGCTAGCTACACCTTC.

This rearrangement joins TRBV5-1 to TRBJ2-3, with TRBD1 matching 7 bases. This CDR3 region has 15 residues. Germline assignment: CDR1 SGHRS and CDR2 YFSETQ. V was pared by 0 bases and J by 4 bases, with 5 bases of the junction left unmatched. The CDR3 coding sequence is TGCGCCAGCAGCTTGGACAGGGGAAACTCAGATACGCAGTATTTT. Translated: CASSLDRGNSDTQYF.

This clone has more than one count but fewer than ten. The rearrangement joins TRBV29-1 to TRBJ2-6, with TRBD1 matching 7 bases. The CDR3 spans 15 residues. The V gene's germline CDR1 is SQVTM and CDR2 ANQGSEA. J lost 2 bases, V lost 7 bases, and 8 bases had no gene match. The CDR3 DNA follows: TGCAGCGGGACACCAGGGGGTGCTGGGGCCAACGTCCTGACTTTC. Residues: CSGTPGGAGANVLTF.

J is TRBJ1-1 and V is TRBV6-5; 8 positions agree with TRBD1. J lost 4 bases, V lost 5 bases, and 6 bases had no gene match. The CDR3 is 14 residues long. Germline-derived CDR1 and CDR2 are MNHEY and SVGAGI. This CDR3 is CASSLRTGGTEAFF. The DNA of the CDR3 is TGTGCCAGCAGTCTCCGCACAGGGGGCACTGAAGCTTTCTTT.

The rearrangement links TRBV11-2 to TRBJ1-4; no definite D call. Germline V gene data show CDR1 as SGHAT and CDR2 as FQNNGV. V lost 2 bases to trimming and J lost 4 bases, with 5 bases between them. This CDR3 has 13 residues. As DNA, the CDR3 is TGTGCCAGCAGCTTAAACAATAATGAAAAACTGTTTTTT. Protein: CASSLNNNEKLFF.

This clone was recorded a few times. This chain links TRBV2 with TRBJ1-1; TRBD1 agrees at 7 bases. From germline, CDR1 is SNHLY and CDR2 FYNNEI. The CDR3 consists of 14 residues. V lost 4 bases and J lost 9; bases outside the gene matches: 11. The CDR3 here is CASSAATGNIQAFF. Written as DNA, the CDR3 is TGTGCCAGCAGTGCAGCGACAGGGAACATCCAAGCTTTCTTT.

The chain combines TRBV10-3 with TRBJ2-5, with 8 nucleotides matching TRBD1. This CDR3 region has 15 residues. Trimming removed 5 bases from V and 3 bases from J; junction bases left unmatched: 8. Germline CDR1 is ENHRY and CDR2 is SYGVKD. CDR3: CAISPTGEDEETQYF. CDR3 nucleotide sequence: TGTGCCATCAGTCCGACAGGGGAGGATGAAGAGACCCAGTACTTC.

The gene calls are TRBV30 and TRBJ1-4; 7 nucleotides align to TRBD1. With 4 bases clipped from V and 7 bases from J, the junction kept 6 bases outside the gene matches. Germline CDR1 and CDR2: GTSNPN and SVGIG (reference sequence). CDR3 length equals 13 residues. CDR3 amino acids: CAWMPGGTEKLFF. The CDR3 region has the DNA TGTGCCTGGATGCCAGGGGGTACTGAAAAACTGTTTTTT.

The V and J genes are TRBV7-9 and TRBJ1-4; the D gene is possibly TRBD1 (5 bases). This CDR3 spans 15 amino acids. CDR1 and CDR2 from the germline V gene are SEHNR and FQNEAQ (reference sequence). The V end lost 3 bases, the J end lost 2 bases, and 10 bases lay between the germline ends. The CDR3 loop reads CASSLKGLTNEKLFF. The CDR3 coding sequence is TGTGCCAGCAGCTTGAAGGGGTTGACTAATGAAAAACTGTTTTTT.

V is TRBV7-2 and J is TRBJ2-1; possibly TRBD2 for D (5 bases). The germline V gene has CDR1 SGHTA and CDR2 FQGNSA. Trimming pared 2 bases from V and 2 bases from J, leaving 10 bases between. The CDR3 runs to 15 residues. The CDR3 is CASSLSRGTYNEQFF. DNA for the CDR3: TGTGCCAGCAGCTTAAGCCGAGGGACCTACAATGAGCAGTTCTTC.

This clone was seen a few times. The J gene is TRBJ1-2, the V gene TRBV25-1, with D possibly being TRBD1 (6 bases). Trimming cost V 8 bases and J 2 bases, with 15 bases left between them. Germline V lookup: CDR1 MGHDK, CDR2 SYGVNS. This CDR3 contains 14 residues. The CDR3 coding sequence is TGTGCCAGCGGAGAGGGGGATAGAAACTATGGCTACACCTTC. Encoded protein: CASGEGDRNYGYTF.